The 29 T cell receptor beta chains listed next were all sequenced from one sample in a study of blood T cell repertoires in COVID-19. Here immunoSEQ multiplex PCR was the method, and the copy in TCRdb shows in-frame clones only, minus some. The sample consists of approximately 220,000 clones, more than 65% of them appearing once. Sequences were obtained from peripheral blood. The receptors derive from a woman between 25 and 40 years old who had recovered from COVID-19.

The chain combines TRBV7-2 with TRBJ2-2; D is undetermined. The germline CDR1 and CDR2 sequences are SGHTA and FQGNSA. V was cut by 3 bases and J by 0 bases, with 8 bases left in between. The CDR3 loop spans 15 amino acids. CDR3 DNA: TGTGCCAGCAGCTTTGGCGGCGCGAACACCGGGGAGCTGTTTTTT. Translating gives CASSFGGANTGELFF. Supplemented by reference TRBV7-2 and TRBJ2-2, the full variable domain reads GAGVSQSPSNKVTEKGKDVELRCDPISGHTALYWYRQSLGQGLEFLIYFQGNSAPDKSGLPSDRFSAERTGGSVSTLTIQRTQQEDSAVYLCASSFGGANTGELFFGEGSRLTVL.

V usage is TRBV27 and J usage is TRBJ2-7; 10 bases agree with TRBD1. Germline V CDR1 and CDR2: MNHEY, SMNVEV (reference sequence). The CDR3 totals 18 residues. V was clipped by 7 bases and J by 5 bases; unmatched bases: 20. CDR3 coding DNA: TGTGCCAGCACCCCGTACTGGGACAGGGGAGGGTCGGCCCACGAGCAGTACTTC. This translates into CASTPYWDRGGSAHEQYF.

DNA for the CDR3: TGTGCCACCAGTGATCCCTCGGGCCAGCATTTT. Translated: CATSDPSGQHF. The rearrangement uses TRBV24-1 and TRBJ1-5; the D is unclear. The CDR3 has 11 residues. Germline lookup yields CDR1 KGHDR and CDR2 SFDVKD. Trimming left V 3 bases short and J 12 bases short, with 8 bases between.

The V and J genes are TRBV7-2 and TRBJ2-1, with TRBD2 matching 12 bases. The CDR3 runs 17 residues. The V gene's germline CDR1 is SGHTA and CDR2 FQGNSA. With V trimmed by 1 base and J by 5 bases, 6 bases remained unmatched. The chain's CDR3 is CASSLGTSGDAHNEQFF. DNA of the CDR3: TGTGCCAGCAGCTTAGGGACTAGCGGGGACGCACACAATGAGCAGTTCTTC.

The chain couples TRBV6-1 to TRBJ1-1; TRBD1 might be the D (5 bases). The CDR3 is made up of 12 amino acids. Trimming took off 2 bases at V and 10 bases at J, with 11 bases between the two ends. The germline V gene has CDR1 MNHNS and CDR2 SASEGT. The CDR3: CASSESGGRAFF. The CDR3 nucleotides are TGTGCCAGCAGTGAAAGCGGGGGGAGAGCTTTCTTT.

The chain recombines TRBV7-9 with TRBJ1-1; D remains ambiguous. V lost 5 bases to trimming and J lost 1 base, with 8 bases between them. This CDR3 spans 13 amino acids. CDR1 SEHNR and CDR2 FQNEAQ come from the germline V gene (reference sequence). In DNA form, the CDR3 reads TGTGCCAGCAGCCCCAACTCGAACACTGAAGCTTTCTTT. Protein: CASSPNSNTEAFF.

CDR3 amino acids: CASSDQSGSQNEQFF. CDR3 in DNA: TGTGCCAGCAGTGACCAAAGCGGGTCCCAGAATGAGCAGTTCTTC. This chain uses TRBV6-1 with TRBJ2-1; perhaps TRBD2 as D (6 bases). Germline lookup yields CDR1 MNHNS and CDR2 SASEGT. There are 15 residues in the CDR3. V was trimmed by 3 bases and J by 7 bases, leaving 16 bases between them.

This rearrangement joins TRBV28 to TRBJ2-7, with 9 bases that match TRBD2. Looked up from germline, CDR1 is MDHEN and CDR2 is SYDVKM. J lost 3 bases, V lost 6 bases, and 9 bases had no gene match. This CDR3 comprises 15 residues. For the CDR3, the DNA is TGTGCCAGCAGGGAGACTAGCGGTTCCTTCTACGAGCAGTACTTC. Translation gives CASRETSGSFYEQYF.

The V and J genes are TRBV11-3 and TRBJ1-1, with D possibly TRBD1 on 6 matching bases. CDR1 and CDR2 (germline): SGHNT, YENEEA. The germline V and J ends were trimmed by 3 bases and 6 bases, with 20 bases remaining between them. This CDR3 is 16 amino acids long. CDR3 loop: CASSLRVGQMIAEAFF. The CDR3 DNA is TGTGCCAGCAGCTTGAGGGTAGGACAGATGATCGCTGAAGCTTTCTTT.

V is TRBV7-2 and J is TRBJ2-3; D is possibly TRBD2 (6 bases). Germline loops: CDR1 SGHTA, CDR2 FQGNSA. V shed 5 bases and J shed 0 bases, with 18 bases lying between them. The CDR3 is 17 amino acids. The CDR3 protein is CASSTRAGSLSTDTQYF. Written as DNA, the CDR3 is TGTGCCAGCAGCACAAGGGCGGGATCGCTGAGCACAGATACGCAGTATTTT.

The CDR3, as DNA: TGTGCCAGCAGTCCTGCGACAGGATTGTCTTCCACAGATACGCAGTATTTT. This translates into CASSPATGLSSTDTQYF. V usage is TRBV28 and J usage is TRBJ2-3, with D maybe TRBD1 (6 bases). This CDR3 region has 17 residues. The ends were cut back, 5 bases at V and 2 bases at J, with 20 bases in the middle. CDR1 is MDHEN and CDR2 is SYDVKM in the germline V gene.

The chain couples TRBV3-1 (or the pseudogene TRBV3-2) to TRBJ1-4, with D unresolved. The V gene lost 4 bases and the J gene lost 8 bases, with 20 bases spanning the gap. This CDR3 spans 16 amino acids. Germline values: CDR1 LGHDT, CDR2 YNNKEL (reference sequence). The CDR3 loop is CASSRRGEGTKEKLFF. In DNA, the CDR3 is TGTGCCAGCAGCCGACGCGGGGAGGGTACGAAGGAAAAACTGTTTTTT.

The chain employs TRBV29-1 and TRBJ2-7; tentatively, D is TRBD1 (6 bases). Germline values: CDR1 SQVTM, CDR2 ANQGSEA. This CDR3 comprises 14 residues. V lost 3 bases, J lost 2 bases, and 14 bases lay in between. The CDR3 coding sequence is TGCAGCGTTGAGGGGGCAGACGCCGCCTACGAGCAGTACTTC. Encoded protein: CSVEGADAAYEQYF.

This clone was recorded once. The chain links TRBV19 to TRBJ1-1; 10 nucleotides agree with TRBD1. The V gene's germline CDR1 is LNHDA and CDR2 SQIVND (reference sequence). The CDR3 totals 16 residues. The V segment lost 6 bases and the J segment 0 bases; nucleotides outside the gene matches: 7. The CDR3 nucleotides read TGTGCCAGTAGGCCCGGGACAGGGGTAATGAACACTGAAGCTTTCTTT. It translates to CASRPGTGVMNTEAFF. The whole variable domain, remainder taken from reference TRBV19 and TRBJ1-1, is DGGITQSPKYLFRKEGQNVTLSCEQNLNHDAMYWYRQDPGQGLRLIYYSQIVNDFQKGDIAEGYSVSREKKESFPLTVTSAQKNPTAFYLCASRPGTGVMNTEAFFGQGTRLTVV.

J is TRBJ2-7 and V is TRBV10-2; 8 positions agree with TRBD2. The germline CDR1 and CDR2 sequences are WSHSY and SAAADI. This CDR3 contains 13 residues. The J segment lost 6 bases and the V segment lost 6 bases, leaving 7 bases of the junction unmatched. The CDR3 is CASRSWREAEQYF. CDR3 DNA sequence: TGCGCCAGCAGATCTTGGCGGGAGGCCGAGCAGTACTTC.

The chain links TRBV9 to TRBJ2-3; D is unclear. Trimming removed 0 bases from V and 0 bases from J, with 5 bases in between. Germline CDR1 reads SGDLS; CDR2 reads YYNGEE. This CDR3 region has 14 residues. CDR3 loop: CASSVGLSTDTQYF. The CDR3 region has the DNA TGTGCCAGCAGCGTAGGACTCAGCACAGATACGCAGTATTTT.

V is TRBV3-1 (or the pseudogene TRBV3-2) and J is TRBJ2-1; D gene uncertain. CDR3 size: 11 residues. Per the germline V gene, CDR1 is LGHDT and CDR2 is YNNKEL (reference sequence). V shed 5 bases and J shed 10 bases, with 9 bases lying between them. The CDR3 DNA follows: TGTGCCAGCAGCGAGGAAGGAGAGCAGTTCTTC. It encodes CASSEEGEQFF.

This chain uses TRBV29-1 with TRBJ2-3; TRBD1 is a possible D gene (6 bases). Per the germline V gene, CDR1 is SQVTM and CDR2 is ANQGSEA. The CDR3 spans 14 residues. V was trimmed by 4 bases and J by 5 bases, leaving 16 bases between them. CDR3 in amino acids: CSVGRAGTRDTQYF. CDR3 sequence (DNA): TGCAGCGTTGGACGGGCCGGGACAAGAGATACGCAGTATTTT.

V gene TRBV7-3 combines with J gene TRBJ1-5; 10 bases line up with TRBD1. Looked up from germline, CDR1 is SGHTA and CDR2 is FQGTGA. CDR3 size: 15 residues. The V segment lost 5 bases and the J segment 4 bases; nucleotides outside the gene matches: 5. The CDR3: CASSLDRGRNQPQHF. The CDR3 bases are TGTGCCAGCAGCCTTGACAGGGGGCGTAATCAGCCCCAGCATTTT.

V is TRBV6-1 and J is TRBJ2-1; the D is unclear. Trimming left V 3 bases short and J 0 bases short, with 9 bases between. The V gene's germline CDR1 is MNHNS and CDR2 SASEGT. The CDR3 spans 15 residues. DNA for the CDR3: TGTGCCAGCAGTGAGGGTCGGAGCTCCTACAATGAGCAGTTCTTC. It yields the protein CASSEGRSSYNEQFF.

This clone was seen once. This chain uses TRBV29-1 with TRBJ2-2, with 9 bases lining up with TRBD1. Unmatched junction bases numbered 3, after V lost 8 bases and J lost 5 bases. The CDR3 runs 12 residues. CDR1 is SQVTM and CDR2 is ANQGSEA in the germline V gene. The CDR3 here is CSSGQGTGELFF. The CDR3, as DNA: TGCAGCTCGGGACAGGGTACCGGGGAGCTGTTTTTT.

The chain joins TRBV18 to TRBJ1-1; 10 positions match TRBD1. Germline CDR1 and CDR2: KGHSH and LQKENI. Trimming cost V 4 bases and J 5 bases; bases outside gene matches: 4. The CDR3 sequence is 14 residues long. The CDR3 loop reads CASSQGQGLTEAFF. CDR3 nucleotide sequence: TGTGCCAGCTCACAGGGACAGGGGCTTACTGAAGCTTTCTTT.

This clone was detected ten times or more. This chain connects TRBV5-6 to TRBJ1-2; possible D gene TRBD1, 6 bases. The CDR3 runs to 13 residues. The germline gives CDR1 SGHDT, CDR2 YYEEEE. Trimming cost V 3 bases and J 0 bases, with 6 bases left between them. The CDR3 is CASSWTANYGYTF. CDR3 nucleotides: TGTGCCAGCAGCTGGACAGCTAACTATGGCTACACCTTC.

This rearrangement joins TRBV29-1 to TRBJ2-7; 7 nucleotides line up with TRBD2. Per germline, CDR1 SQVTM and CDR2 ANQGSEA. The junction had 28 bases not matched to a gene; V was cut back by 0 bases and J by 5 bases. This CDR3 has 21 residues. The CDR3, as DNA: TGCAGCGTTGAAGAGGGAAACAGAATGGAGCTAGCGGAAGAGCCCCTCCACGAGCAGTACTTC. Translated: CSVEEGNRMELAEEPLHEQYF.

The J gene is TRBJ1-6, the V gene TRBV30; weak D call: TRBD1 (6 bases). From germline, CDR1 is GTSNPN and CDR2 SVGIG (reference sequence). The V end lost 7 bases, the J end lost 10 bases, and 17 bases lay between the germline ends. The CDR3 length is 13 residues. The CDR3 bases are TGTGCCTTTTCCGAGGCAGGGGAATCACCCCTCCACTTT. Amino acids: CAFSEAGESPLHF.

The chain uses TRBV12-3 or TRBV12-4 and TRBJ2-7; tentatively, D is TRBD1 (6 bases). The CDR3 loop spans 13 amino acids. Trimming left V 6 bases short and J 2 bases short, with 11 bases between. The CDR3 DNA reads as TGTGCCAGCAGCCCGGACAGCACCTACGAGCAGTACTTC. This translates into CASSPDSTYEQYF.

V and J are TRBV9 and TRBJ2-2, with D possibly TRBD2 on 6 matching bases. V lost 4 bases and J lost 6, with 22 bases in between. The CDR3 has 17 residues. Germline V gene sequence: CDR1 SGDLS, CDR2 YYNGEE. CDR3 DNA sequence: TGTGCCAGCAGCCTCTACGATGGGGTTTCGGGGGCCGGGGAGCTGTTTTTT. It is translated as CASSLYDGVSGAGELFF.

The chain uses TRBV6-5 and TRBJ2-1, with a tentative D call TRBD1 (5 bases). The CDR3 spans 12 residues. The germline V gene encodes CDR1 MNHEY and CDR2 SVGAGI. Trimming cost V 4 bases and J 6 bases, with 7 bases left between them. The CDR3 DNA follows: TGTGCCAGCAGTTTTCAGGGCAATGAGCAGTTCTTC. Translated, it gives CASSFQGNEQFF.

The CDR3 DNA reads TGTGCCAGCAGTCCCCACGGACAGGGCTACGAGCAGTACTTC. Amino acid sequence: CASSPHGQGYEQYF. J is TRBJ2-7 and V is TRBV28, with 8 positions matching TRBD1. In germline, CDR1 is MDHEN, CDR2 SYDVKM. The CDR3 extends over 14 amino acids. The V segment lost 5 bases and the J segment 3 bases; nucleotides outside the gene matches: 6.